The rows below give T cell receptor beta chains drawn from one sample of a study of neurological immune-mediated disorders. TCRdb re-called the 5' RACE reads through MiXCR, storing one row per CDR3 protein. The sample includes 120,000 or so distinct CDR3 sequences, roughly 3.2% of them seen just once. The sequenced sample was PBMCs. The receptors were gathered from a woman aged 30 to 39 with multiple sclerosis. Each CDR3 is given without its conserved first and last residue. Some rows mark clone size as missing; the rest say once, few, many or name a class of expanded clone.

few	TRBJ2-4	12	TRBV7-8	ASSLSEAKNIQY
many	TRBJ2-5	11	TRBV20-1	SANWGDEETQY
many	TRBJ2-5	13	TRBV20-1	SASGLAGFQETQY
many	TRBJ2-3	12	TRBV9	ASSRPGSTDTQY
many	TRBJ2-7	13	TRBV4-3	ASSHRDKGSYEQY
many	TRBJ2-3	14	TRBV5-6	ASSLKGLSSTDTQY
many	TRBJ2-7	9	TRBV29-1	SVNAEGHQY
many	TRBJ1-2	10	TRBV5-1	ASSLGDRGLN
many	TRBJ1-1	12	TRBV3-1	ASSQDGPLSEAF
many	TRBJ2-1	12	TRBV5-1	ASTGWSSYNEQF
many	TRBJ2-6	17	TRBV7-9	ASSPKWGRNITGANVLT
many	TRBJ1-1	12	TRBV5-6	ASSLGTGLQEAF
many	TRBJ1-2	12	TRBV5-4	ASSLRGARGGYT
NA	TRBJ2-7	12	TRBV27	ASSLRRDAYEQY
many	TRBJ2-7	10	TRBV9	ASSGDSYEQY
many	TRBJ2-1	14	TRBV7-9	ASSLDAGGPRNEQF
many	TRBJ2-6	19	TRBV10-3	AISEAPRTGTHSSGANVLT
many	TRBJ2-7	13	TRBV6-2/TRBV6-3	ASSPPLRGTNEQY
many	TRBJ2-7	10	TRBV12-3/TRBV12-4	ASSGTVYEQY
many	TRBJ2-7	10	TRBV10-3	AISDSSAEQY
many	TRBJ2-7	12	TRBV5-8	ASSLMGGGWEQY
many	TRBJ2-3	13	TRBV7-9	ASSLLAGVTDTQY
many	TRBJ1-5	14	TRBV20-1	SAREPTGASDQPQH
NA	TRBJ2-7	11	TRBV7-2	ASNRQGDDEQY
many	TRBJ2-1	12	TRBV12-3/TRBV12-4	ASRPRVAYNEQF
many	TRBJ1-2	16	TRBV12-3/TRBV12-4	ASSHFRTGNSKNYGYT
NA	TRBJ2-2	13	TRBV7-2	ASSLDRDRGGELF
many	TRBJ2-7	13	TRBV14	ASSQVGRGGNEQY
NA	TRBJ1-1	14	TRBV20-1	SAPLRGQVGNTEAF
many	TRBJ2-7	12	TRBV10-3	ATTKRDSAYEQY
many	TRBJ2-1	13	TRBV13	ASGPLAGAYNEQF